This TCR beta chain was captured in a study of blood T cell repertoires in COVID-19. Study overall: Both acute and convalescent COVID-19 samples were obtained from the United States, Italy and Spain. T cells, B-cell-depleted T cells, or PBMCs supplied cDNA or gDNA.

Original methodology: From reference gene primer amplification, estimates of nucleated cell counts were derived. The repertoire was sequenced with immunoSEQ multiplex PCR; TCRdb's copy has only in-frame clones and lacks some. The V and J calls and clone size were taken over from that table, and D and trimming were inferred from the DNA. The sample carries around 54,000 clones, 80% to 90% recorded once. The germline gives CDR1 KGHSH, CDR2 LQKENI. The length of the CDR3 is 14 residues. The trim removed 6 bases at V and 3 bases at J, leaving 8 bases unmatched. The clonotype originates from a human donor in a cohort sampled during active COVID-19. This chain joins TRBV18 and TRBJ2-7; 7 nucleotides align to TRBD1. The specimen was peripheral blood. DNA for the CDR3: TGTGCCAGCTCGCCGCCAGGGGACAGCTACGAGCAGTACTTC. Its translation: CASSPPGDSYEQYF.